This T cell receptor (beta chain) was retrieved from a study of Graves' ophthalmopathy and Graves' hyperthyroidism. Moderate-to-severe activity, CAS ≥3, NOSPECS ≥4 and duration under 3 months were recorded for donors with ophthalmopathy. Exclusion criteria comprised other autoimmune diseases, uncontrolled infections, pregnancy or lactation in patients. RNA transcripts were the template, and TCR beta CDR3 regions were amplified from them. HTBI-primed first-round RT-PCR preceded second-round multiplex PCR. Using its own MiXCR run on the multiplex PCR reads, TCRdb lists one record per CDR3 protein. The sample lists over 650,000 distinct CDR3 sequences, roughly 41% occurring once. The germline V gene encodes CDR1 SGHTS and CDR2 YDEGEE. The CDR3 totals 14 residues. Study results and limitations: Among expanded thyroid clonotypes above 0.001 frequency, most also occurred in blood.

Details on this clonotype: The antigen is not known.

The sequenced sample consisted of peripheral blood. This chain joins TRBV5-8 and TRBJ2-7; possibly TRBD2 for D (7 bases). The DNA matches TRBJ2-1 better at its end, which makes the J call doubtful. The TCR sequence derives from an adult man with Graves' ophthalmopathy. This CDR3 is CASSQDVGGPEQFF. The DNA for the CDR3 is TGTGCCAGCAGCCAAGATGTGGGGGGGCCTGAGCAGTTCTTC.